This TCR beta chain was observed in a study of long-term antiretroviral therapy in people with HIV. In this sample, this clone turned up a few times. CDR1 is MNHEY, CDR2 SVGAGI, per germline. V gave up 4 bases and J gave up 4 bases; unmatched junction bases: 9. This CDR3 comprises 16 residues. At the survey level, the v3.0 immunoSEQ assay was run. Using immunoSEQ multiplex PCR, the repertoire was profiled, and TCRdb retains in-frame clones only, with some absent. The table has 20,000 to 30,000 clones, approximately 86% seen once. This chain uses TRBV6-5 with TRBJ1-2; 10 bases match TRBD1. The sequencing here drew on unsorted PBMCs, taken 1.2 years after starting antiretroviral therapy. This TCR was recovered from a man in his fifties or sixties with HIV. The CDR3 reads CASSSRGGQGFYGYTF. The CDR3 bases are TGTGCCAGCAGTTCTCGTGGGGGACAGGGGTTCTATGGCTACACCTTC.